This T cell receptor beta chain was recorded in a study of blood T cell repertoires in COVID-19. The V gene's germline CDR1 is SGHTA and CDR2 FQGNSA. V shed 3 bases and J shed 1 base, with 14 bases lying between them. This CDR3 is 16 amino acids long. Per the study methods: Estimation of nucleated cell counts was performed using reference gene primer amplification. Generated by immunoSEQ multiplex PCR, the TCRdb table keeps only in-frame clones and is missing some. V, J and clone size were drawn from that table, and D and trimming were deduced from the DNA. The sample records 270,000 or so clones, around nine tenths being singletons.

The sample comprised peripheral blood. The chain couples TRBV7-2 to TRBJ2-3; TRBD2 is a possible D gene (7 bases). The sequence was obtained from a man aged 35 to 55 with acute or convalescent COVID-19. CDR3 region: CASSFGAGARTDTQYF. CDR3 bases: TGTGCCAGCAGCTTTGGGGCGGGGGCCCGCACAGATACGCAGTATTTT.